Sequencing of this T cell receptor (beta chain) was carried out in a study of T cell responses to AZD1222 COVID-19 vaccine. Findings and caveats of the study: Most donors were white British and more were female, and clonal diversity was possibly underestimated. Spike-specific TCR breadth and depth grew following two AZD1222 doses.

Note on this clone: Its antigen is currently unknown.

V was clipped by 5 bases and J by 8 bases; unmatched bases: 9. The CDR3 covers 16 residues. Per germline, CDR1 MNHNY and CDR2 SVGAGI (reference sequence). Sequenced by immunoSEQ multiplex PCR; TCRdb stores in-frame clones only, minus some. The sample consists of over 85,000 clones, approximately 94% of them appearing once. The sequences come from peripheral blood, collected 28 days after the second AZD1222 dose. The receptor was derived from an adult who received the AZD1222 COVID-19 vaccine. The chain recombines TRBV6-6 with TRBJ1-6; 10 bases map to TRBD1. This CDR3 is CASSPKGGTGDSPLHF. CDR3 DNA sequence: TGTGCCAGCAGTCCTAAAGGTGGGACAGGGGATTCACCCCTCCACTTT.